Presented here are 9 T cell receptor beta chains from one specimen sequenced in a study of blood T cells in healthy people across ages. Next came a second PCR, run for about 7 to 12 cycles, which used a sample-barcoded 5' primer along with a J-beta primer mix. MiXCR was run by TCRdb on the 5' RACE reads, yielding one entry per CDR3 protein. The table lists roughly 730,000 distinct CDR3 sequences, roughly 56% of them singletons. Sequenced: blood. These receptors all stem from a man aged 35-49 years in good health.

V gene TRBV29-1 combines with J gene TRBJ2-1; TRBD2 matches 8 bases. V dropped 4 bases and J dropped 0; count of bases not matched to a gene: 8. Germline V lookup: CDR1 SQVTM, CDR2 ANQGSEA. This CDR3 spans 16 amino acids. DNA of the CDR3: TGCAGCGTTGTCGGACTAGCCGAGAGCTCCTACAATGAGCAGTTCTTC. This translates into CSVVGLAESSYNEQFF.

Only a few counts were recorded for this clonotype. V usage is TRBV4-2 and J usage is TRBJ1-2; D ambiguous. CDR1 is LGHNA and CDR2 is YNFKEQ in the germline V gene. V was clipped by 3 bases and J by 4 bases, with 12 bases between them. This CDR3 spans 14 amino acids. CDR3 loop: CASSQDQVLYGYTF. The CDR3 nucleotides read TGTGCCAGCAGCCAGGACCAGGTCCTCTATGGCTACACCTTC.

The V call is TRBV29-1, the J call TRBJ2-3; D possibly matches TRBD1 or TRBD2 (6 bases each). The CDR3 runs to 15 residues. V was cut by 7 bases and J by 3 bases, with 20 bases left in between. Germline values: CDR1 SQVTM, CDR2 ANQGSEA. CDR3 loop: CSDLVTGAFTDTQYF. The DNA for the CDR3 is TGCAGCGACCTTGTGACGGGGGCGTTTACAGATACGCAGTATTTT.

The table lists this clonotype with a few counts. The V gene is TRBV5-1, the J gene TRBJ2-5, with D uncertain. V was pared by 4 bases and J by 2 bases, with 18 bases between. The length of the CDR3 is 16 residues. CDR1 SGHRS and CDR2 YFSETQ come from the germline V gene. CDR3 DNA sequence: TGCGCCAGCAGCGGAACTGGCAGAGAATCTCAAGAGACCCAGTACTTC. Translating it yields CASSGTGRESQETQYF.

This clonotype was detected once. The J gene is TRBJ2-5, the V gene TRBV5-5; no firm D call. CDR3 length: 14 amino acids. Trimming pared 4 bases from V and 0 bases from J, leaving 10 bases between. Germline lookup yields CDR1 SGHKS and CDR2 YYEKEE (reference sequence). The CDR3 nucleotides read TGTGCCAGCAGCCTGGAAGCGAACCAAGAGACCCAGTACTTC. Encoded protein: CASSLEANQETQYF.

In this sample, this clonotype turned up a few times. The chain couples TRBV28 to TRBJ2-2; tentatively, D is TRBD1 (5 bases). CDR1 is MDHEN and CDR2 is SYDVKM in the germline V gene. The V and J ends lost 8 bases and 2 bases respectively, with 12 bases between them. The CDR3 sequence is 14 residues long. CDR3 coding DNA: TGTGCCAGCCGTGGGGCAGGAAACACCGGGGAGCTGTTTTTT. This encodes CASRGAGNTGELFF.

The J gene is TRBJ2-7, the V gene TRBV21-1; the table assigns TRBD1, which was not confirmed against the DNA. The better agreement between TRBJ2-4 and the DNA end casts doubt on the J call. TRBV21-1 is a listed pseudogene. This CDR3 spans 15 amino acids. The CDR3 DNA is TGTGCCAGCAGCAAAGGGGGGATTTGTGCGAGCATTCAGTACTTC. Translating it yields CASSKGGICASIQYF.

This sequence joins TRBV11-3 and TRBJ2-3; 8 nucleotides agree with TRBD1. The CDR3 has 13 amino acids. CDR1 and CDR2 (germline): SGHNT, YENEEA. The trim removed 7 bases at V and 4 bases at J, leaving 4 bases unmatched. DNA of the CDR3: TGTGCCAGCAACGGACAGGGTGCAGATACGCAGTATTTT. Its protein is CASNGQGADTQYF.

This clonotype was seen a few times. The genes are TRBV14 and TRBJ1-2; 7 nucleotides line up with TRBD1. V lost 2 bases and J lost 4; bases outside the gene matches: 7. The CDR3 totals 15 residues. Per the germline V gene, CDR1 is SGHDN and CDR2 is FVKESK. The CDR3 bases are TGTGCCAGCAGCCAAAGGGAGGGGGCAGGCTATGGCTACACCTTC. It specifies CASSQREGAGYGYTF. The full variable domain, its missing parts supplied by reference TRBV14 and TRBJ1-2, is EAGVTQFPSHSVIEKGQTVTLRCDPISGHDNLYWYRRVMGKEIKFLLHFVKESKQDESGMPNNRFLAERTGGTYSTLKVQPAELEDSGVYFCASSQREGAGYGYTFGSGTRLTVV.